This entry features one T cell receptor beta chain sequence. Deletions cut 5 bases from V and 4 bases from J, with 11 bases between. The germline gives CDR1 SGHAT, CDR2 FQNNGV. The CDR3 totals 13 residues. The sample is drawn from a study of T cell changes during pregnancy in multiple sclerosis. Sequencing used immunoSEQ multiplex PCR; TCRdb keeps in-frame clones, though not all of them. This table has roughly 75,000 clones, 70% to 90% appearing once. The V gene is TRBV11-2, the J gene TRBJ1-2, with D maybe TRBD1 (6 bases). This clonotype was sampled from a female donor with multiple sclerosis, enrolled in a pregnancy study. The material was peripheral blood, obtained before pregnancy. CDR3 sequence: CASSPPDSYGYTF. CDR3 bases: TGTGCCAGCAGCCCACCGGACAGCTATGGCTACACCTTC.